This TCR beta chain derives from a study of cytomegalovirus exposure and HLA in healthy donors. About the research overall: The platform used for the roughly 110 validation repertoires matched that of the approximately 670 first-cohort repertoires, a later analysis reported.

The donors were members of the approximately 120-subject validation cohort (separate from the 666-subject first cohort). About this clone itself: No antigen is known for it.

The assay was immunoSEQ multiplex PCR, and TCRdb's table has in-frame clones only and misses some. The data show 120,000 or so clones, with 95% to 97% seen just once and about 1.8% held by the top ten. Germline CDR1 and CDR2: MDHEN and SYDVKM. Trimming took off 3 bases at V and 0 bases at J, with 12 bases between the two ends. The CDR3 totals 16 residues. General study findings and limits: A few of the chains that were CMV-associated were confirmed in vitro to be specific for CMV antigens. Cytomegalovirus association was listed for approximately 150 TCR beta chains.

This sequence joins TRBV28 and TRBJ1-3, with D tentatively TRBD1 (5 bases). The clonotype comes from a man younger than 30 in good health and CMV-seronegative. Sequenced: PBMCs. CDR3 protein: CASSFMAGLSGNTIYF. CDR3 nucleotide sequence: TGTGCCAGCAGTTTCATGGCGGGGCTCTCTGGAAACACCATATATTTT.